This paragraph reports one T cell receptor (beta chain). The sample is drawn from a study of beta chain features in type 1 diabetes. Germline lookup yields CDR1 MDHEN and CDR2 SYDVKM. CDR3 length: 15 residues. V was pared by 6 bases and J by 4 bases, with 9 bases of the junction left unmatched. The isolated RNA, all of it, was reverse transcribed, so expressed TCRB transcripts were what got sequenced. TCRdb's table, derived via immunoSEQ multiplex PCR, lists solely in-frame clones and lacks some. This sample has under 900,000 clones, with around a sixth found just once. The TCR was taken from a young woman in good health. The sequenced sample consisted of naive CD4+ T cells from blood. This chain connects TRBV28 to TRBJ2-7; 10 bases are shared with TRBD1. The CDR3 nucleotides read TGTGCCAGCAGACCTCCGGGACAGGGGAGGTACGAGCAGTACTTC. Translated: CASRPPGQGRYEQYF.